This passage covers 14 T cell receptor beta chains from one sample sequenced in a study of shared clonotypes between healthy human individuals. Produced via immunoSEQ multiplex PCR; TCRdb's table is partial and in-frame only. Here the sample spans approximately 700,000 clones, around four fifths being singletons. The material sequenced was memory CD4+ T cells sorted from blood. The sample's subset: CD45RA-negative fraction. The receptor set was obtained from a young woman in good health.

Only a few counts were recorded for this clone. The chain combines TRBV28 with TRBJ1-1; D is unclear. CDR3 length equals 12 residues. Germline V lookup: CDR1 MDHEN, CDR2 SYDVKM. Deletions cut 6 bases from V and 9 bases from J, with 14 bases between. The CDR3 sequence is CASSLGRAQAFF. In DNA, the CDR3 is TGTGCCAGCAGCCTGGGGAGGGCGCAAGCTTTCTTT.

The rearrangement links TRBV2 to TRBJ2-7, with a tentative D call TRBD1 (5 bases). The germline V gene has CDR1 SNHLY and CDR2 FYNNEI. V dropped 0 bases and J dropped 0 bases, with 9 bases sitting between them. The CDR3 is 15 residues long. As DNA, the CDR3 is TGTGCCAGCAGTGAAGCGCTACAGGCCTCCTACGAGCAGTACTTC. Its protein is CASSEALQASYEQYF.

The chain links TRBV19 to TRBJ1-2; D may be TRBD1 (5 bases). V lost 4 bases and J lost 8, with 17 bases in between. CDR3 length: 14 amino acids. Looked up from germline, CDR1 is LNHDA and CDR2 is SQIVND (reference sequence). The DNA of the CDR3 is TGTGCCAGTAGTAGGCAACCGGGACTCGGGGGCTACACCTTC. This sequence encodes CASSRQPGLGGYTF.

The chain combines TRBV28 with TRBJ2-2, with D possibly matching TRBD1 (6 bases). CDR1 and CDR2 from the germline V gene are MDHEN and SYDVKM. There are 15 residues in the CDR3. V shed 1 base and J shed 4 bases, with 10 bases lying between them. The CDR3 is CASSLYRVGTGELFF. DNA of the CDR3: TGTGCCAGCAGTTTATACAGGGTGGGCACCGGGGAGCTGTTTTTT.

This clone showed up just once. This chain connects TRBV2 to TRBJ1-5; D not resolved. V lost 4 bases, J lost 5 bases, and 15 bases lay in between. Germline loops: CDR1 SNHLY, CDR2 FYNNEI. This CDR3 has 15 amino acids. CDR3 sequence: CASSGLDGSYQPQHF. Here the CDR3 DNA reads TGTGCCAGCAGTGGGCTGGACGGTAGTTATCAGCCCCAGCATTTT. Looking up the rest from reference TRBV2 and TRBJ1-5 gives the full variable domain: EPEVTQTPSHQVTQMGQEVILRCVPISNHLYFYWYRQILGQKVEFLVSFYNNEISEKSEIFDDQFSVERPDGSNFTLKIRSTKLEDSAMYFCASSGLDGSYQPQHFGDGTRLSIL.

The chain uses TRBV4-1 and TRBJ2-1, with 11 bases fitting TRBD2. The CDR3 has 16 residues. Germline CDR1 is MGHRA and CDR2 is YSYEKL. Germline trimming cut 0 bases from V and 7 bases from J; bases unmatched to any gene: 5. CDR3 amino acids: CASSQDLAGGRNEQFF. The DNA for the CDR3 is TGCGCCAGCAGCCAAGACCTAGCGGGAGGAAGGAATGAGCAGTTCTTC.

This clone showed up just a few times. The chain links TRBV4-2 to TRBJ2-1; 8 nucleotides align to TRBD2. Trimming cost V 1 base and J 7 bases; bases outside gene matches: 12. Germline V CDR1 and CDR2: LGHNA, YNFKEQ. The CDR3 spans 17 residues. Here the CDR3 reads CASSQAEGSGRANEQFF. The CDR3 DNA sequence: TGTGCCAGCAGCCAAGCCGAGGGGAGCGGGAGAGCGAATGAGCAGTTCTTC.

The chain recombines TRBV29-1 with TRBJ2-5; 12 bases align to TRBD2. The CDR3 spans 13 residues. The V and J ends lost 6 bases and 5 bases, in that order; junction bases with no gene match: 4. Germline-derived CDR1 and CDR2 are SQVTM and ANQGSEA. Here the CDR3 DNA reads TGCAGCGTCCTAGCGGGGGGGTGGGAGACCCAGTACTTC. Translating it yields CSVLAGGWETQYF.

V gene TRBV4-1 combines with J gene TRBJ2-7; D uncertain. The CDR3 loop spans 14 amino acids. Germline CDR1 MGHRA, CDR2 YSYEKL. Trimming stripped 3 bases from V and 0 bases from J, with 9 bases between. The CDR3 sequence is CASSQPRSSYEQYF. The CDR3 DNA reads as TGCGCCAGCAGCCAGCCCCGCAGCTCCTACGAGCAGTACTTC.

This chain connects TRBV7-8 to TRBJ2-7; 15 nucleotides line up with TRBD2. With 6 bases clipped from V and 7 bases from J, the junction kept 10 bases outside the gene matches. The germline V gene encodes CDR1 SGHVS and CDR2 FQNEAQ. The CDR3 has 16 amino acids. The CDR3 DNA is TGTGCCAGCAGAGCCGAGAGGACTAGCGGGAGGGGAGAGCAGTACTTC. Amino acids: CASRAERTSGRGEQYF.

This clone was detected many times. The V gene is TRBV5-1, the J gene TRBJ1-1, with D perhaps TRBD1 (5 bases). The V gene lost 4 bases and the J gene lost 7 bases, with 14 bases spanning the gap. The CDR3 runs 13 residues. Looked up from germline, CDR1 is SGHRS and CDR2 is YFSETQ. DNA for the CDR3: TGCGCCAGCAGCGAACAGGTAGAGAGTGAAGCTTTCTTT. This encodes CASSEQVESEAFF.

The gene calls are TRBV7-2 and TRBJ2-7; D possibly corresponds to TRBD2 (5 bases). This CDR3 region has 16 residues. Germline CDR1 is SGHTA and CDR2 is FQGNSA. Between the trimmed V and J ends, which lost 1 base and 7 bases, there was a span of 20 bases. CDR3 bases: TGTGCCAGCAGCTTAGTTGCTAGCCTAGGCCCCTGGGAGCAGTACTTC. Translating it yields CASSLVASLGPWEQYF.

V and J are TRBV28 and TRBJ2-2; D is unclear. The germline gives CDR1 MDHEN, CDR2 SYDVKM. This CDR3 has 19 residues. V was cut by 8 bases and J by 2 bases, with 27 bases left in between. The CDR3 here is CASSSILFPYVGNTGELFF. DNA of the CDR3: TGTGCCAGCTCCTCCATCCTCTTTCCATACGTGGGCAACACCGGGGAGCTGTTTTTT.

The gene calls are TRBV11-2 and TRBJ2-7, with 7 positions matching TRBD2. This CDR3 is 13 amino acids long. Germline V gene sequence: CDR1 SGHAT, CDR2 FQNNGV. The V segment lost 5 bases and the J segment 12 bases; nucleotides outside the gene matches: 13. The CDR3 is CASSPALAGALYF. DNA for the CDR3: TGTGCCAGCAGCCCCGCGCTCGCGGGAGCATTGTACTTC. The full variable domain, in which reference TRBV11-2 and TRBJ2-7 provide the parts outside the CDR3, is EAGVAQSPRYKIIEKRQSVAFWCNPISGHATLYWYQQILGQGPKLLIQFQNNGVVDDSQLPKDRFSAERLKGVDSTLKIQPAKLEDSAVYLCASSPALAGALYFGPGTRLTVT.